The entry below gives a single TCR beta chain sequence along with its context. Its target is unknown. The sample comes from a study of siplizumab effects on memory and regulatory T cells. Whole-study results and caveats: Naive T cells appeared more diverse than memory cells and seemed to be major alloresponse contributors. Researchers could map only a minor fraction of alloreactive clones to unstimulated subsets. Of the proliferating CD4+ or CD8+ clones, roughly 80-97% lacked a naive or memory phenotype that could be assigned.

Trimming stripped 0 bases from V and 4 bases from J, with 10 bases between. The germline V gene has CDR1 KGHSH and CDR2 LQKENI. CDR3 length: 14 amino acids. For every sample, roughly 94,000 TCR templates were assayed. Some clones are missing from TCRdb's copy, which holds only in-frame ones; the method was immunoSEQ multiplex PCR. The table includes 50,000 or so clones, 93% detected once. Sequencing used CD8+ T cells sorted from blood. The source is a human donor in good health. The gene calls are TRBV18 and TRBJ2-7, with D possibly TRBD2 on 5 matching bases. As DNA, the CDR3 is TGTGCCAGCTCACCACCGAATCGGGATTACGAGCAGTACTTC. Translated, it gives CASSPPNRDYEQYF. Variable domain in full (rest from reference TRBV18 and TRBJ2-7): NAGVMQNPRHLVRRRGQEARLRCSPMKGHSHVYWYRQLPEEGLKFMVYLQKENIIDESGMPKERFSAEFPKEGPSILRIQQVVRGDSAAYFCASSPPNRDYEQYFGPGTRLTVT.